A selection of T cell receptor beta chains follows, all from one sample in a study of T cell responses to AZD1222 COVID-19 vaccine. Assay used: immunoSEQ multiplex PCR; TCRdb lists only in-frame clones, some missing. Here the sample spans tens of thousands of clones, about nine tenths being singletons. The starting material was peripheral blood, obtained 28 days after the second AZD1222 dose. The receptors here all came from an adult who received the AZD1222 COVID-19 vaccine. Both conserved end residues are part of each CDR3. Fields, in order: V gene, D gene, J gene, clone size, CDR3 DNA, CDR3 protein. D genes are given only for firm matches. Where a row states a size, it is once, few, many or the class of an expanded clone; other rows omit it.

>TRBV3-1/TRBV3-2|NA|TRBJ2-6|NA
TGTGCCAGCAGGCGGACTGCTAGCTCTGGGGCCAACGTCCTGACTTTC
CASRRTASSGANVLTF
>TRBV6-6|TRBD1|TRBJ1-2|NA
TGTGCCAGCACCCATCCACAGGGGGCTAACGGTGGCTACACCTTC
CASTHPQGANGGYTF
>TRBV27|NA|TRBJ2-4|NA
TGTGCCAGCAGTTTAGTAGCAGCCAAAAACATTCAGTACTTC
CASSLVAAKNIQYF
>TRBV4-3|NA|TRBJ1-3|few
TGCGCCAGCAGCCAAGACACCAGCAGCTCTGGAAACACCATATATTTT
CASSQDTSSSGNTIYF
>TRBV5-1|TRBD1|TRBJ2-7|few
TGCGCCAGCAGCCCATATACAGGGGGCCACGAGCAGTACTTC
CASSPYTGGHEQYF
>TRBV7-9|TRBD2|TRBJ2-1|few
TGTGCCAGCAGCTTAGAAACTAGCGGGGGCCCCCTTCCCTACAATGAGCAGTTCTTC
CASSLETSGGPLPYNEQFF
>TRBV30|NA|TRBJ1-4|few
TGTGCCTGGTCTGGGGCGCGAGATGAAAAACTGTTTTTT
CAWSGARDEKLFF
>TRBV18|TRBD1|TRBJ2-3|NA
TGTGCCAGCTCACCCGGAGGACAGGCCACAGATACGCAGTATTTT
CASSPGGQATDTQYF
>TRBV12-3/TRBV12-4|NA|TRBJ1-5|NA
TGTGCCAGCAGCCTAACTATTGGGCCCCAGCATTTT
CASSLTIGPQHF
>TRBV19|NA|TRBJ2-1|NA
TGTGCCAGTAGTATCCGCTCGGGACTCAGGAATGAGCAGTTCTTC
CASSIRSGLRNEQFF
>TRBV15|TRBD2|TRBJ2-3|NA
TGTGCCACCAGCAGGGCCGCTAAAGCGGGACGCACAGATACGCAGTATTTT
CATSRAAKAGRTDTQYF
>TRBV7-6|NA|TRBJ2-7|NA
TGTGCCAGCAGCGTAGTTTTTGGCACCTACGAGCAGTACTTC
CASSVVFGTYEQYF
>TRBV27|TRBD2|TRBJ2-1|NA
TGTGCCAGCAGTTTACGGACTAGCGACGGTGAGCAGTTCTTC
CASSLRTSDGEQFF
>TRBV5-1|NA|TRBJ1-5|NA
TGCGCCAGCTCCCCCGGCATCCACCAGCCCCAGCATTTT
CASSPGIHQPQHF
>TRBV27|NA|TRBJ1-6|NA
TGTGCCAGCAGTTTCGGTATTGGCGATTCACCCCTCCACTTT
CASSFGIGDSPLHF
>TRBV5-1|TRBD1|TRBJ2-5|NA
TGCGCCAGCAGCGGAACCGGGACAGTTAAGATGGGGACCCAGTACTTC
CASSGTGTVKMGTQYF
>TRBV15|NA|TRBJ2-7|NA
TGTGCCACCAGCAGAGATGGGCGGGACAGAAAGCCCGAGCAGTACTTC
CATSRDGRDRKPEQYF
>TRBV5-1|NA|TRBJ1-2|NA
TGCGCCAGCAGCTTGGAAGGGGCCGAAAGTTATGGCTACACCTTC
CASSLEGAESYGYTF
>TRBV6-5|TRBD1|TRBJ1-6|NA
TGTGCCAGCAGTTACCAGGGGGCAGGCAATTCACCCCTCCACTTT
CASSYQGAGNSPLHF
>TRBV12-3/TRBV12-4|NA|TRBJ1-1|NA
TGTGCCAGCCAATCTGTGGGCACTGAAGCTTTCTTT
CASQSVGTEAFF
>TRBV19|TRBD1|TRBJ1-6|NA
TGTGCCAGTAGTATCGACAGGGAGGTATCACCCCTCCACTTT
CASSIDREVSPLHF
>TRBV10-1|NA|TRBJ2-5|NA
TGCGCCAGCAGGGCACGGGGGTCCCTGGAGACCCAGTACTTC
CASRARGSLETQYF
>TRBV3-1/TRBV3-2|NA|TRBJ2-3|once
TGTGCCAGCAGCCAAAATGGCAGGGTCACAGATACGCAGTATTTT
CASSQNGRVTDTQYF
>TRBV29-1|TRBD1|TRBJ2-2|few
TGCAGCGCAGGTGTACAGGGGACAAACACCGGGGAGCTGTTTTTT
CSAGVQGTNTGELFF
>TRBV19|TRBD1|TRBJ2-5|NA
TGTGCCAGTAGTATGGGGACAGGGAGCTTTACGGAGACCCAGTACTTC
CASSMGTGSFTETQYF
>TRBV6-5|NA|TRBJ2-7|NA
TGTGCCAGCAGTTACTCGGGAACACCGTGGAACGAGCAGTACTTC
CASSYSGTPWNEQYF
>TRBV6-4|NA|TRBJ2-7|NA
TGTGCCAGCAGCCGGGACTCCACCTCTTACGAGCAGTACTTC
CASSRDSTSYEQYF
>TRBV27|NA|TRBJ2-7|once
TGTGCCAGCAGTTTAAAAATTCCGGGTAGCTCCTACGAGCAGTACTTC
CASSLKIPGSSYEQYF
>TRBV19|NA|TRBJ2-1|NA
TGTGCCAGTACTCCCCCGGGACTCAGCTCCTACAATGAGCAGTTCTTC
CASTPPGLSSYNEQFF
>TRBV28|NA|TRBJ1-2|NA
TGTGCCGGAGGACGACTGGACTATGGCTACACCTTC
CAGGRLDYGYTF
>TRBV6-5|NA|TRBJ2-7|NA
TGTGCCAGCAGTTACTCGTTGGAGATCCTCACCTACGAGCAGTACTTC
CASSYSLEILTYEQYF
>TRBV4-3|NA|TRBJ1-2|NA
TGCGCCAGCAGCCAAGATCGGCTGGTCGACTATGGCTACACCTTC
CASSQDRLVDYGYTF
>TRBV7-2|NA|TRBJ1-2|few
TGTGCCAGCAGCTTAGGGTCAGCCCTTAACTATGGCTACACCTTC
CASSLGSALNYGYTF
>TRBV7-2|NA|TRBJ1-1|NA
TGTGCCAGCAATTACCAACGGAACACTGAAGCTTTCTTT
CASNYQRNTEAFF
>TRBV5-5|NA|TRBJ1-5|NA
TGTGCCAGCAGCTTGGAAGTCTATAGCAATCAGCCCCAGCATTTT
CASSLEVYSNQPQHF
>TRBV27|NA|TRBJ2-5|NA
TGTGCCACCCGGGACTTCCAAGAGACCCAGTACTTC
CATRDFQETQYF
>TRBV11-2|NA|TRBJ2-1|NA
TGTGCCAGCAGCTTAGACAGCTACTCCTACAATGAGCAGTTCTTC
CASSLDSYSYNEQFF
>TRBV7-8|TRBD1|TRBJ2-7|NA
TGTGCCAGCAGCTGGGACAGCAGATTCCAATACGAGCAGTACTTC
CASSWDSRFQYEQYF
>TRBV21-1|NA|TRBJ2-2|NA
TGTGCCAGCAGCGCATACAGGGGACCATACACCGGGGAGCTGTTTTTT
CASSAYRGPYTGELFF
>TRBV28|NA|TRBJ2-1|NA
TGTGCCAGCAGTTTGGCAGTCTCCTACAATGAGCAGTTCTTC
CASSLAVSYNEQFF
>TRBV5-5|NA|TRBJ1-4|NA
TGTGCCAGCAGCGTACCAGGGGCAGGCGAAAAACTGTTTTTT
CASSVPGAGEKLFF
>TRBV13|NA|TRBJ2-3|once
TGTGCCAGCAGCTTTGGGGTTAGCACAGATACGCAGTATTTT
CASSFGVSTDTQYF
>TRBV12-3/TRBV12-4|NA|TRBJ1-1|NA
TGTGCCAGCAGCATGGACAGCCTAACTGAAGCTTTCTTT
CASSMDSLTEAFF
>TRBV4-3|TRBD1|TRBJ1-5|NA
TGCGCCAGCAGCCAAGATCGGGGACAGGGGGATCAGCCCCAGCATTTT
CASSQDRGQGDQPQHF
>TRBV5-1|NA|TRBJ2-3|once
TGCGCCAGCAGCCTATGGGACTCGGGCAGAGATACGCAGTATTTT
CASSLWDSGRDTQYF
>TRBV27|NA|TRBJ1-2|NA
TGTGCCAGCAGTTTACGGGAGAGGGTGACTGGCTACACCTTC
CASSLRERVTGYTF
>TRBV12-3/TRBV12-4|NA|TRBJ1-1|once
TGTGCCAGCAGTTTAGGGGCTCTTGAAGCTTTCTTT
CASSLGALEAFF
>TRBV7-2|TRBD1|TRBJ2-2|NA
TGTGCCAGCAGCTTAACAGTCGACAGGGTGAACACCGGGGAGCTGTTTTTT
CASSLTVDRVNTGELFF
>TRBV11-3|NA|TRBJ2-1|NA
TGTGCCAGCAGCCTCGGGGGAGAATATGAGCAGTTCTTC
CASSLGGEYEQFF
>TRBV9|NA|TRBJ1-5|NA
TGTGCCAGCAGCGTAGGGCCAGGGGAGAATCAGCCCCAGCATTTT
CASSVGPGENQPQHF
>TRBV2|TRBD1|TRBJ1-2|NA
TGTGCCAGCCGGACCGAGGGGGCCTATGGCTACACCTTC
CASRTEGAYGYTF
>TRBV18|TRBD1|TRBJ1-5|NA
TGTGCCAGCTCGGCCGGGACAGGGGGCAATCAGCCCCAGCATTTT
CASSAGTGGNQPQHF
>TRBV2|TRBD1|TRBJ2-6|NA
TGTGCCGGCCAGAGGGACAGGGGTTACTTTGGGGCCAACGTCCTGACTTTC
CAGQRDRGYFGANVLTF